These 8 T cell receptor beta chains originate from one sample sequenced in a study of OX40 agonist ivuxolimab in advanced cancers. This table comes from immunoSEQ multiplex PCR, and its TCRdb copy is limited to in-frame clones, with some not included. The profile shows 55,000 to 65,000 clones, approximately 85% of them singletons. This specimen consisted of CD4+ or CD8+ T cells sorted from blood, obtained in a trial of the OX40 agonist ivuxolimab. These receptors came from an adult with an advanced solid tumor such as melanoma, head and neck, liver or kidney cancer.

The rearrangement uses TRBV4-3 and TRBJ1-2; D call uncertain. V lost 2 bases to trimming and J lost 8 bases, with 30 bases between them. There are 19 residues in the CDR3. Germline CDR1 reads LGHNA; CDR2 reads YSLEER. Here the CDR3 reads CASSQNLGPGLGKRGGYTF. In DNA form, the CDR3 reads TGCGCCAGCAGCCAAAACCTCGGGCCAGGACTCGGGAAACGAGGAGGCTACACCTTC.

The gene calls are TRBV7-2 and TRBJ1-2; D gene uncertain. The CDR3 consists of 11 residues. Between the trimmed V and J ends, which lost 3 bases and 7 bases, there was a span of 6 bases. From germline, CDR1 is SGHTA and CDR2 FQGNSA. CDR3 DNA: TGTGCCAGCAGCTTCTTTAGTGGCTACACCTTC. It translates to CASSFFSGYTF.

Note on this clone: Additional DNA sequences in this sample encode the identical CDR3. CDR3 bases: TGTGCCTGGATTGGGTCCATCCGAGGCTACACCTTC. It codes for CAWIGSIRGYTF. The rearrangement joins TRBV30 to TRBJ1-2; D unresolved. V lost 4 bases, J lost 8 bases, and 14 bases lay in between. The CDR3 extends over 12 amino acids. CDR1 GTSNPN and CDR2 SVGIG come from the germline V gene (reference sequence).

This sequence joins TRBV5-6 and TRBJ1-2; D call uncertain. V was pared by 2 bases and J by 8 bases, with 13 bases between. The CDR3 is 13 residues long. Germline V gene sequence: CDR1 SGHDT, CDR2 YYEEEE. The DNA for the CDR3 is TGTGCCAGCAGCTTCCACCGGACCGACGGCTACACCTTC. This gives the protein CASSFHRTDGYTF.

The chain uses TRBV29-1 and TRBJ1-1; 8 bases line up with TRBD1. The CDR3 runs 15 residues. Germline V gives CDR1 SQVTM, CDR2 ANQGSEA. The ends lost 3 bases at V and 4 bases at J; junction bases unmatched: 10. CDR3 loop: CSVDTGGTWVTEAFF. In DNA, the CDR3 is TGCAGCGTTGATACAGGGGGGACTTGGGTCACTGAAGCTTTCTTT.

The chain employs TRBV7-9 and TRBJ2-3, with D possibly being TRBD2 (5 bases). Between the trimmed V and J ends, which lost 3 bases and 5 bases, there was a span of 6 bases. The germline CDR1 and CDR2 sequences are SEHNR and FQNEAQ (reference sequence). The CDR3 consists of 12 residues. In DNA, the CDR3 is TGTGCCAGCAGCTTCCGGGGAGATACGCAGTATTTT. It translates to CASSFRGDTQYF.

The chain recombines TRBV4-2 with TRBJ2-1, with D tentatively TRBD2 (5 bases). V lost 1 base and J 10 bases, leaving 17 bases between the germline ends. The length of the CDR3 is 15 residues. Germline assignment: CDR1 LGHNA and CDR2 YNFKEQ. The CDR3 here is CASSQANDPREEQFF. CDR3 DNA sequence: TGTGCCAGCAGCCAAGCCAACGACCCGAGGGAGGAGCAGTTCTTC.

This clone turned up a few times. The chain recombines TRBV6-1 with TRBJ1-5; the match to TRBD1 covers 7 bases. CDR3 size: 13 residues. V was pared by 4 bases and J by 8 bases, with 5 bases of the junction left unmatched. Germline V gene sequence: CDR1 MNHNS, CDR2 SASEGT. Written as DNA, the CDR3 is TGTGCCAGCAGTGTTGACAGGGTTGAGCCCCAGCATTTT. Amino acids: CASSVDRVEPQHF.